Presented here are 31 T cell receptor beta chains from one specimen sequenced in a study of cytomegalovirus exposure and HLA in healthy donors. With 60 Vbeta and 13 Jbeta primers, the PCR was carried out. The repertoire was sequenced with immunoSEQ multiplex PCR; TCRdb's copy has only in-frame clones and lacks some. The sample gives 70,000 to 100,000 clones, under 80% of which show up once; 6.9% is in the top ten. Material for sequencing was PBMCs. These TCRs come from a woman in her forties or fifties in good health and CMV-seropositive.

The rearrangement uses TRBV5-1 and TRBJ2-7, with 10 nucleotides matching TRBD1. Germline CDR1 reads SGHRS; CDR2 reads YFSETQ. The CDR3 covers 13 residues. The J segment lost 6 bases and the V segment lost 0 bases, leaving 0 bases of the junction unmatched. In nucleotides, the CDR3 is TGCGCCAGCAGCTTGGGGACAGGGGGCGAGCAGTACTTC. Translated, it gives CASSLGTGGEQYF.

The chain has TRBV6-1 and TRBJ2-5; 9 bases are a match to TRBD2. V was clipped by 6 bases and J by 5 bases; unmatched bases: 10. This CDR3 is built from 15 residues. Germline loops: CDR1 MNHNS, CDR2 SASEGT. The chain's CDR3 is CASSVQRGARETQYF. CDR3 in DNA: TGTGCCAGCAGCGTTCAGCGGGGGGCCCGGGAGACCCAGTACTTC.

This clone was seen a handful of times. The chain combines TRBV7-9 with TRBJ1-2; weak D call: TRBD1 (6 bases). In germline, CDR1 is SEHNR, CDR2 FQNEAQ (reference sequence). The CDR3 runs to 14 residues. V lost 2 bases to trimming and J lost 8 bases, with 15 bases between them. The CDR3 sequence: CASSLSRDIIGYTF. The CDR3 DNA reads TGTGCCAGCAGCTTAAGCCGGGACATAATCGGCTACACCTTC.

The chain combines TRBV27 with TRBJ1-1, with 9 bases fitting TRBD1. The germline CDR1 and CDR2 sequences are MNHEY and SMNVEV (reference sequence). The CDR3 has 13 residues. Trimming removed 8 bases from V and 5 bases from J; junction bases left unmatched: 6. CDR3 amino acids: CASSTGGGTEAFF. The CDR3 bases are TGTGCCAGCTCGACAGGGGGTGGGACTGAAGCTTTCTTT.

The chain combines TRBV29-1 with TRBJ1-3; D remains unclear. CDR3 length: 14 amino acids. Germline V lookup: CDR1 SQVTM, CDR2 ANQGSEA. The germline V and J ends were trimmed by 3 bases and 0 bases, with 9 bases remaining between them. As DNA, the CDR3 is TGCAGCGTTGATGCCAGACACTCTGGAAACACCATATATTTT. Protein sequence: CSVDARHSGNTIYF.

This sequence joins TRBV7-2 and TRBJ2-2; 7 bases are a match to TRBD2. Germline CDR1 reads SGHTA; CDR2 reads FQGNSA. V shed 5 bases, J shed 6 bases, and the junction held 6 bases outside the gene matches. The CDR3 sequence is 14 residues long. The CDR3 sequence is CASSQGLGAGELFF. The CDR3 DNA follows: TGTGCCAGCAGCCAAGGACTAGGGGCCGGGGAGCTGTTTTTT.

In the case of this clone: Other DNA sequences in the sample encode the same CDR3. The chain employs TRBV5-4 and TRBJ1-2; 7 nucleotides match TRBD1. From germline, CDR1 is SGHNT and CDR2 YYREEE (reference sequence). The V gene end was trimmed by 2 bases and the J gene end by 2 bases; junction bases not matched to a gene: 6. CDR3 length: 15 residues. The CDR3: CASSFKQGPNYGYTF. CDR3 in DNA: TGTGCCAGCAGCTTCAAACAGGGGCCGAACTATGGCTACACCTTC. Full variable domain (missing parts from reference TRBV5-4 and TRBJ1-2): ETGVTQSPTHLIKTRGQQVTLRCSSQSGHNTVSWYQQALGQGPQFIFQYYREEENGRGNFPPRFSGLQFPNYSSELNVNALELDDSALYLCASSFKQGPNYGYTFGSGTRLTVV.

J is TRBJ2-5 and V is TRBV5-4, with 9 bases lining up with TRBD1. The germline V gene has CDR1 SGHNT and CDR2 YYREEE (reference sequence). The CDR3 covers 14 residues. Germline trimming cut 3 bases from V and 5 bases from J; bases unmatched to any gene: 5. CDR3 nucleotide sequence: TGTGCCAGCAGCTCAGAGGACAGGGGTGAGACCCAGTACTTC. Its protein is CASSSEDRGETQYF.

The chain is built from TRBV11-3 and TRBJ2-5, with 8 bases aligning to TRBD1. Unmatched junction bases numbered 6, after V lost 5 bases and J lost 4 bases. Germline CDR1 is SGHNT and CDR2 is YENEEA. CDR3 length: 14 amino acids. CDR3 in amino acids: CASSPGQGRETQYF. For the CDR3, the DNA is TGTGCCAGCAGCCCCGGACAGGGACGAGAGACCCAGTACTTC.

V usage is TRBV2 and J usage is TRBJ2-7, with 8 bases identical to TRBD1. The CDR3 length is 12 residues. V was pared by 7 bases and J by 3 bases, with 2 bases of the junction left unmatched. From germline, CDR1 is SNHLY and CDR2 FYNNEI. This CDR3 is CASIQGGYEQYF. CDR3 DNA sequence: TGTGCCAGCATACAGGGGGGCTACGAGCAGTACTTC.

This chain uses TRBV4-2 with TRBJ2-6; tentative D call: TRBD2 (6 bases). Trimming took off 3 bases at V and 1 base at J, with 10 bases between the two ends. This CDR3 comprises 16 residues. Germline V CDR1 and CDR2: LGHNA, YNFKEQ. CDR3 residues: CASSHTEGSGANVLTF. CDR3 DNA: TGTGCCAGCAGCCATACGGAGGGGTCTGGGGCCAACGTCCTGACTTTC.

The gene calls are TRBV6-5 and TRBJ2-1; no clear D. The germline V gene encodes CDR1 MNHEY and CDR2 SVGAGI. Trimming left V 0 bases short and J 7 bases short, with 10 bases between. The CDR3 is made up of 14 amino acids. Here the CDR3 reads CASSYSNRWNEQFF. CDR3 nucleotides: TGTGCCAGCAGTTACTCGAACAGATGGAATGAGCAGTTCTTC.

This clone appeared a single time. The chain is built from TRBV10-3 and TRBJ1-1, with unresolved D. V lost 6 bases, J lost 0 bases, and 14 bases lay in between. Looked up from germline, CDR1 is ENHRY and CDR2 is SYGVKD. CDR3 length equals 15 residues. The CDR3 DNA reads as TGTGCCATCAGCGCCGGGTCCCCCATGAACACTGAAGCTTTCTTT. It yields the protein CAISAGSPMNTEAFF.

The CDR3 sequence is CATSTGEASGLQETQYF. The DNA of the CDR3 is TGTGCCACCAGCACGGGGGAGGCTAGCGGGTTGCAAGAGACCCAGTACTTC. This sequence joins TRBV15 and TRBJ2-5; 8 bases agree with TRBD2. Germline CDR1 is LNHNV and CDR2 is YYDKDF (reference sequence). CDR3 length: 17 residues. V was pared by 4 bases and J by 2 bases, with 12 bases of the junction left unmatched.

The gene calls are TRBV27 and TRBJ2-2; 9 bases are shared with TRBD2. V was pared by 3 bases and J by 4 bases, with 6 bases of the junction left unmatched. This CDR3 comprises 16 residues. Germline CDR1 is MNHEY and CDR2 is SMNVEV (reference sequence). CDR3 protein: CASSFSPAGGTGELFF. The DNA of the CDR3 is TGTGCCAGCAGTTTCTCCCCAGCGGGGGGCACCGGGGAGCTGTTTTTT.

This rearrangement joins TRBV10-2 to TRBJ2-5, with TRBD2 matching over 11 bases. This CDR3 has 14 amino acids. Trimming took 6 bases from V and 4 from J; bases not matched to a gene: 4. Germline V CDR1 and CDR2: WSHSY, SAAADI. The CDR3 coding sequence is TGCGCCAGCAGAACTAGCGGGGGTGCAGAGACCCAGTACTTC. It is translated as CASRTSGGAETQYF.

The V and J genes are TRBV10-1 and TRBJ1-6; 7 bases are shared with TRBD1. V dropped 10 bases and J dropped 7; count of bases not matched to a gene: 4. The CDR3 runs to 12 residues. Germline-derived CDR1 and CDR2 are WNHNN and SYGVQD (reference sequence). CDR3 DNA: TGCGCCAATACAGGGGTCAATTCACCCCTCCACTTT. Its protein product is CANTGVNSPLHF.

This clone showed up just a few times. The chain joins TRBV11-2 to TRBJ1-1; D is uncertain. V lost 5 bases to trimming and J lost 5 bases, with 9 bases between them. Germline CDR1 and CDR2: SGHAT and FQNNGV. The CDR3 runs to 12 residues. DNA for the CDR3: TGTGCCAGCAGCGCCCGGGGAACTGAAGCTTTCTTT. Protein sequence: CASSARGTEAFF. Filled out from reference TRBV11-2 and TRBJ1-1, the complete variable domain reads EAGVAQSPRYKIIEKRQSVAFWCNPISGHATLYWYQQILGQGPKLLIQFQNNGVVDDSQLPKDRFSAERLKGVDSTLKIQPAKLEDSAVYLCASSARGTEAFFGQGTRLTVV.

The rearrangement uses TRBV27 and TRBJ2-7; D may be TRBD1 (6 bases). V dropped 4 bases and J dropped 2 bases, with 9 bases sitting between them. The CDR3 spans 13 residues. Germline loops: CDR1 MNHEY, CDR2 SMNVEV (reference sequence). In nucleotides, the CDR3 is TGTGCCAGCAGTTCACAGGGTGCCTACGAGCAGTACTTC. The encoded protein is CASSSQGAYEQYF.

The rearrangement uses TRBV9 and TRBJ1-2; maybe TRBD1 (6 bases). This CDR3 comprises 16 residues. V dropped 0 bases and J dropped 0 bases, with 12 bases sitting between them. Germline V gene lookup returns CDR1 SGDLS and CDR2 YYNGEE. CDR3 residues: CASSVGTDKTNYGYTF. The DNA for the CDR3 is TGTGCCAGCAGCGTAGGGACAGATAAAACTAACTATGGCTACACCTTC.

This chain links TRBV7-6 with TRBJ1-1, with 10 positions matching TRBD1. This CDR3 is built from 14 residues. Germline CDR1 and CDR2: SGHVS and FNYEAQ. The V segment lost 6 bases and the J segment 5 bases; nucleotides outside the gene matches: 6. The CDR3 protein is CASSPGDRGTEAFF. The CDR3 DNA is TGTGCCAGCAGTCCGGGGGACAGGGGAACTGAAGCTTTCTTT.

This clone turned up a few times. J is TRBJ1-6 and V is TRBV28; D perhaps matches TRBD1 (5 bases). Trimming cost V 6 bases and J 6 bases, with 18 bases left between them. Looked up from germline, CDR1 is MDHEN and CDR2 is SYDVKM. The CDR3 sequence is 16 residues long. CDR3 nucleotide sequence: TGTGCCAGCAGGTTTACTGGAAGGCAGGGTAATTCACCCCTCCACTTT. Translating it yields CASRFTGRQGNSPLHF.

The chain carries TRBV4-1 and TRBJ2-1, with 8 bases fitting TRBD2. Germline CDR1 reads MGHRA; CDR2 reads YSYEKL. CDR3 length: 15 residues. Trimming removed 1 base from V and 6 bases from J; junction bases left unmatched: 5. The chain's CDR3 is CASSQALAGFNEQFF. The DNA of the CDR3 is TGCGCCAGCAGCCAAGCCCTAGCGGGCTTCAATGAGCAGTTCTTC.

This chain joins TRBV18 and TRBJ2-1, with 8 positions matching TRBD1. Germline loops: CDR1 KGHSH, CDR2 LQKENI. J lost 5 bases, V lost 3 bases, and 6 bases had no gene match. CDR3 size: 15 residues. In nucleotides, the CDR3 is TGTGCCAGCTCACCGCGGGACAGGCAAAACAATGAGCAGTTCTTC. This encodes CASSPRDRQNNEQFF. The full variable domain, its missing parts supplied by reference TRBV18 and TRBJ2-1, is NAGVMQNPRHLVRRRGQEARLRCSPMKGHSHVYWYRQLPEEGLKFMVYLQKENIIDESGMPKERFSAEFPKEGPSILRIQQVVRGDSAAYFCASSPRDRQNNEQFFGPGTRLTVL.

V and J are TRBV6-5 and TRBJ2-1; D possibly corresponds to TRBD2 (6 bases). The CDR3 has 12 amino acids. V lost 6 bases to trimming and J lost 16 bases, with 19 bases between them. Germline lookup yields CDR1 MNHEY and CDR2 SVGAGI. The CDR3 sequence is CASRTSGDFQFF. The CDR3, as DNA: TGTGCCAGCAGAACATCGGGGGATTTCCAATTCTTC.

The chain uses TRBV25-1 and TRBJ2-3; TRBD1 aligns across 9 bases. V shed 8 bases, J shed 3 bases, and the junction held 9 bases outside the gene matches. The germline V gene encodes CDR1 MGHDK and CDR2 SYGVNS. There are 15 residues in the CDR3. CDR3 bases: TGTGCCAGCTCACTACAGGGGGCGGGTACAGATACGCAGTATTTT. Its protein is CASSLQGAGTDTQYF.

The chain links TRBV19 to TRBJ1-2; maybe TRBD1 (6 bases). From germline, CDR1 is LNHDA and CDR2 SQIVND (reference sequence). Trimming cost V 5 bases and J 3 bases, with 16 bases left between them. This CDR3 has 15 residues. This chain's CDR3 is CASSSPGGGHYGYTF. The CDR3 DNA reads as TGTGCCAGTAGTTCCCCCGGCGGGGGGCACTATGGCTACACCTTC.

This clone was counted a single time. This rearrangement joins TRBV9 to TRBJ2-2; 7 bases map to TRBD1. The V gene end was trimmed by 3 bases and the J gene end by 4 bases; junction bases not matched to a gene: 3. This CDR3 contains 14 residues. Germline V gene sequence: CDR1 SGDLS, CDR2 YYNGEE. The CDR3 sequence is CASSARDSTGELFF. CDR3 DNA: TGTGCCAGCAGCGCCCGGGACAGCACCGGGGAGCTGTTTTTT.

The chain recombines TRBV6-8 with TRBJ2-7; D perhaps matches TRBD1 (6 bases). The CDR3 is 15 amino acids. Trimming cost V 1 base and J 3 bases, with 13 bases left between them. Germline CDR1 is MNHGY and CDR2 is SAAAGT. CDR3 residues: CASSYYRDTHYEQYV. In DNA, the CDR3 is TGTGCCAGCAGTTACTACCGGGACACCCACTACGAGCAGTACGTC.

This chain links TRBV2 with TRBJ1-6, with TRBD1 matching over 10 bases. Trimming removed 5 bases from V and 15 bases from J; junction bases left unmatched: 13. The CDR3 has 15 amino acids. Germline CDR1 SNHLY, CDR2 FYNNEI. The CDR3 nucleotides read TGTGCCAGCAGTCTGAGCGACAGGGGGCTGGGGCGCCTCCACTTT. Translating gives CASSLSDRGLGRLHF. Together with reference TRBV2 and TRBJ1-6, the CDR3 gives the full variable domain: EPEVTQTPSHQVTQMGQEVILRCVPISNHLYFYWYRQILGQKVEFLVSFYNNEISEKSEIFDDQFSVERPDGSNFTLKIRSTKLEDSAMYFCASSLSDRGLGRLHFGNGTRLTVT.

V and J are TRBV5-4 and TRBJ1-2; D may be TRBD1 (6 bases). This CDR3 spans 13 amino acids. V lost 3 bases, J lost 8 bases, and 14 bases lay in between. CDR1 SGHNT and CDR2 YYREEE come from the germline V gene (reference sequence). CDR3 sequence: CASSSGTIGGYTF. The CDR3 nucleotides read TGTGCCAGCAGCTCCGGGACAATTGGAGGCTACACCTTC.